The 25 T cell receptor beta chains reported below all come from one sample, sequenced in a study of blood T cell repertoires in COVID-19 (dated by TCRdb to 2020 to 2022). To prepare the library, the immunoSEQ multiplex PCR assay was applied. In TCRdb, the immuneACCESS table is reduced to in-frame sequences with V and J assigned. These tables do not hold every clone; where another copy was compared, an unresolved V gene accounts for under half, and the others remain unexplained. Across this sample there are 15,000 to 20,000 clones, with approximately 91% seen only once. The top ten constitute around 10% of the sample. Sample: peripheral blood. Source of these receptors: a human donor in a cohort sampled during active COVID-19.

The CDR3 is CATGLAGGLNTQYF. The CDR3 nucleotides read TGTGCCACTGGACTAGCGGGGGGATTGAATACGCAGTATTTT. The J gene is TRBJ2-3, the V gene TRBV10-3; TRBD2 matches at 14 bases. The CDR3 loop spans 14 amino acids. CDR1 and CDR2 (germline): ENHRY, SYGVKD. After removal of 10 bases from V and 7 bases from J, the junction contained 7 bases not matched to a gene.

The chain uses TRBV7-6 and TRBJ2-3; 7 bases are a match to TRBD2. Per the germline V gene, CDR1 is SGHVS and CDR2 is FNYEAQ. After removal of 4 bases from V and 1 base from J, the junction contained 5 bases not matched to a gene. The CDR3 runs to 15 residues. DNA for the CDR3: TGTGCCAGCAGCTCGGCTAGCGGCCGCACAGATACGCAGTATTTT. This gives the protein CASSSASGRTDTQYF.

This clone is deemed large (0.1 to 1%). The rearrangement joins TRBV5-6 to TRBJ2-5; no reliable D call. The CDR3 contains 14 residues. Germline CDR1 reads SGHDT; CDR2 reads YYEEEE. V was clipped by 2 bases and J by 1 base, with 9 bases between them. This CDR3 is CASSFRLLQETQYF. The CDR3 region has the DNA TGTGCCAGCAGCTTCCGCCTACTCCAAGAGACCCAGTACTTC.

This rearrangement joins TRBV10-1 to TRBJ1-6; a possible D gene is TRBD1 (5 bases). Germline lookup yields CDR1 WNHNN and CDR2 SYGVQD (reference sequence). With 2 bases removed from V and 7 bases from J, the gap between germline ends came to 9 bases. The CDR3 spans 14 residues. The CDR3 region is CASSEQGRNSPLHF. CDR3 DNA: TGCGCCAGCAGTGAGCAGGGTCGAAATTCACCCCTCCACTTT.

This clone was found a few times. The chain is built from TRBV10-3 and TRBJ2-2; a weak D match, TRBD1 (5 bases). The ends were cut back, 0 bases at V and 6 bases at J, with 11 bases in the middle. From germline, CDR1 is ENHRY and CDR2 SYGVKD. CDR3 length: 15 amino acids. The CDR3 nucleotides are TGTGCCATCAGTGAGTCCAGCAGGGTGTCCGGGGAGCTGTTTTTT. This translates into CAISESSRVSGELFF.

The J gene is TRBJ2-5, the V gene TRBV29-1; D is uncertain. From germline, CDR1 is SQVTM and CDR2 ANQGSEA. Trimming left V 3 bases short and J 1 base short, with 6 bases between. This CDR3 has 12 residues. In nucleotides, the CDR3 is TGCAGCGTTGACCGGTCCCAAGAGACCCAGTACTTC. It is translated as CSVDRSQETQYF. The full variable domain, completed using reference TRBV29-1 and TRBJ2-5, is SAVISQKPSRDICQRGTSLTIQCQVDSQVTMMFWYRQQPGQSLTLIATANQGSEATYESGFVIDKFPISRPNLTFSTLTVSNMSPEDSSIYLCSVDRSQETQYFGPGTRLLVL.

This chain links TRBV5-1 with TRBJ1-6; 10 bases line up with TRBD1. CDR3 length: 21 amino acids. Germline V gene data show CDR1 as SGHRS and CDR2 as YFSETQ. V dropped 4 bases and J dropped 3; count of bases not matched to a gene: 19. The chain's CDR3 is CASSPEPRSRQGAFYNSPLHF. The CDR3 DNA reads TGCGCCAGCAGCCCCGAACCCAGATCAAGACAGGGGGCATTCTATAATTCACCCCTCCACTTT.

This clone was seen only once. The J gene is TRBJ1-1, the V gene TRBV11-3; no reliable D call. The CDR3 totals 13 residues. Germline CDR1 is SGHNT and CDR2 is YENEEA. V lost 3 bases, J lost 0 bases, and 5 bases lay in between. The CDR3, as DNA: TGTGCCAGCAGCTTCACATTGAACACTGAAGCTTTCTTT. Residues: CASSFTLNTEAFF.

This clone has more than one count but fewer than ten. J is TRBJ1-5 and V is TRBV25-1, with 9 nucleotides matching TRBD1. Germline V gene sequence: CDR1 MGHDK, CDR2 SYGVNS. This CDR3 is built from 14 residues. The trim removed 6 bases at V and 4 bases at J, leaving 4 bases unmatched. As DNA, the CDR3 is TGTGCCAGCAGCTGGACAGGGGTTAATCAGCCCCAGCATTTT. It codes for CASSWTGVNQPQHF. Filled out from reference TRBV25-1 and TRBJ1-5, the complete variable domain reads EADIYQTPRYLVIGTGKKITLECSQTMGHDKMYWYQQDPGMELHLIHYSYGVNSTEKGDLSSESTVSRIRTEHFPLTLESARPSHTSQYLCASSWTGVNQPQHFGDGTRLSIL.

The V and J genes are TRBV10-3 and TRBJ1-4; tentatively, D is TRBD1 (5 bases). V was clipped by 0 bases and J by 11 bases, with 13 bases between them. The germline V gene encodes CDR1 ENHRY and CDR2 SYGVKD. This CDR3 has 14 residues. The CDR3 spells CAISESPGPGKLFF. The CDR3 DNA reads TGTGCCATCAGTGAGTCCCCCGGCCCAGGGAAACTGTTTTTT.

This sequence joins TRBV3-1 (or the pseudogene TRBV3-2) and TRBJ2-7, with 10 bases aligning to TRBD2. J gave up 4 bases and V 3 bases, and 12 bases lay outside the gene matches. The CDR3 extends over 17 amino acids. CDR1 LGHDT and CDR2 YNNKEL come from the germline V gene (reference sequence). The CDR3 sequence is CASSHLAGAPLSYEQYF. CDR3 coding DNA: TGTGCCAGCAGCCATCTAGCGGGGGCCCCACTTTCATACGAGCAGTACTTC.

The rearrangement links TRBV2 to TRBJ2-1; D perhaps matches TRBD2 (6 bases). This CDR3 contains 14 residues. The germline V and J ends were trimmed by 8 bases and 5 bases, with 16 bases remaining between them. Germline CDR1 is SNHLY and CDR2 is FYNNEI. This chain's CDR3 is CASVGPTRDNEQFF. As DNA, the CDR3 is TGTGCCAGCGTAGGCCCGACTAGGGACAATGAGCAGTTCTTC.

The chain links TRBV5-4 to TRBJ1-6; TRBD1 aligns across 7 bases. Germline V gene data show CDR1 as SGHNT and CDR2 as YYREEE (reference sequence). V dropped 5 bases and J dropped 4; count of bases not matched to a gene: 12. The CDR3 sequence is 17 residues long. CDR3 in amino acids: CASSYKGTDGYNSPLHF. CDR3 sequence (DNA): TGTGCCAGCAGTTATAAGGGGACAGACGGTTATAATTCACCCCTCCACTTT.

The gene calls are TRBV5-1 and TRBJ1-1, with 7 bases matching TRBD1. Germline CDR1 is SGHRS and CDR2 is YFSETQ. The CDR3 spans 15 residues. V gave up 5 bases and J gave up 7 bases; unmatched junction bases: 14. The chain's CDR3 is CASSLTGELWNEAFF. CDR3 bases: TGCGCCAGCAGTCTTACAGGGGAGTTATGGAATGAAGCTTTCTTT.

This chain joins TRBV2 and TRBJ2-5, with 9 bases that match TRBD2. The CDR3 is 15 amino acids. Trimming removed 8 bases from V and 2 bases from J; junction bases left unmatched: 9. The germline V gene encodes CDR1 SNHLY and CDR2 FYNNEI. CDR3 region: CASSGVAGDQETQYF. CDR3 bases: TGTGCCAGCTCCGGGGTAGCGGGGGATCAAGAGACCCAGTACTTC.

CDR3 sequence: CATSRETHSAGRDEQYF. CDR3 DNA: TGTGCCACCAGCAGAGAAACTCACTCAGCGGGGAGGGACGAGCAGTACTTC. This sequence joins TRBV15 and TRBJ2-7; 7 bases are a match to TRBD2. In germline, CDR1 is LNHNV, CDR2 YYDKDF (reference sequence). This CDR3 is built from 17 residues. Unmatched junction bases numbered 13, after V lost 0 bases and J lost 5 bases.

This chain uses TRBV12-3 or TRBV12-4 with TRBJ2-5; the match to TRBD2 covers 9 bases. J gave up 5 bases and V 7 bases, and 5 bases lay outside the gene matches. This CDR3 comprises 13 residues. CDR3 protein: CASTQGLAETQYF. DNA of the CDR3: TGTGCCAGCACTCAGGGACTAGCCGAGACCCAGTACTTC.

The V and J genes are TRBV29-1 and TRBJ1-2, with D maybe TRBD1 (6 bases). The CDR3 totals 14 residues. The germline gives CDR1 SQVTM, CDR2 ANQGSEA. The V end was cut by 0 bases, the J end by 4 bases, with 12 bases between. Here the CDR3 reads CSVEEDPGVYGYTF. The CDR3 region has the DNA TGCAGCGTTGAAGAGGACCCAGGGGTCTATGGCTACACCTTC.

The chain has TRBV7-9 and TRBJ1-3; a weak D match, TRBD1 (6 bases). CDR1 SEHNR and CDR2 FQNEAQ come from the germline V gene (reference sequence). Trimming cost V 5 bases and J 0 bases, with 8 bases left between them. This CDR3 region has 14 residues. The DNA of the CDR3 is TGTGCCAGCAGCACAGGGATCTCTGGAAACACCATATATTTT. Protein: CASSTGISGNTIYF. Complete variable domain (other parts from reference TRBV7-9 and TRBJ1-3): DTGVSQNPRHKITKRGQNVTFRCDPISEHNRLYWYRQTLGQGPEFLTYFQNEAQLEKSRLLSDRFSAERPKGSFSTLEIQRTEQGDSAMYLCASSTGISGNTIYFGEGSWLTVV.

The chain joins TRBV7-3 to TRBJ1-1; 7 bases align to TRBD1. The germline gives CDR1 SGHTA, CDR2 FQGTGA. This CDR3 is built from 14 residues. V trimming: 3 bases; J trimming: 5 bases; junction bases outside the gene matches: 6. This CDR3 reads CASSLTGRSTEAFF. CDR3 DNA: TGTGCCAGCAGCTTGACAGGGAGGTCGACTGAAGCTTTCTTT.

The CDR3 region is CASGDRLLRGLNTEAFF. CDR3 DNA sequence: TGTGCTAGTGGTGACAGGCTTTTGAGGGGATTGAACACTGAAGCTTTCTTT. The rearrangement joins TRBV12-5 to TRBJ1-1, with D maybe TRBD1 (6 bases). The CDR3 loop spans 17 amino acids. The V gene lost 5 bases and the J gene lost 0 bases, with 19 bases spanning the gap. Germline assignment: CDR1 LGHNT and CDR2 FRNRAP.

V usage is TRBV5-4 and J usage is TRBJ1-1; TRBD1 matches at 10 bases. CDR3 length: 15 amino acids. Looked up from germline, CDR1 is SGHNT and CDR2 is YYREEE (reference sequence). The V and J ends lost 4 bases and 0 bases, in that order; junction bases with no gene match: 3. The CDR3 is CASSAGQGMNTEAFF. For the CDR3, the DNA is TGTGCCAGCAGCGCGGGACAGGGGATGAACACTGAAGCTTTCTTT.

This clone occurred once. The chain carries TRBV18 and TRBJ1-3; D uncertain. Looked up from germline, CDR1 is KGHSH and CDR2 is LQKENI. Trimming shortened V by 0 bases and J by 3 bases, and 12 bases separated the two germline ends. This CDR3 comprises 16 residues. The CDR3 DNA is TGTGCCAGCTCACCACCGGTAGGGAGCTATGGAAACACCATATATTTT. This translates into CASSPPVGSYGNTIYF.

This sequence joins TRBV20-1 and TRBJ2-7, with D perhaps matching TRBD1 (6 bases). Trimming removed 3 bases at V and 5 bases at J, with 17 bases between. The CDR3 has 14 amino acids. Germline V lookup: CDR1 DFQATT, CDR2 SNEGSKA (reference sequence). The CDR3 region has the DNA TGCAGTGCTAGTTCGGGCAGGGGATACCACGAGCAGTACTTC. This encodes CSASSGRGYHEQYF.

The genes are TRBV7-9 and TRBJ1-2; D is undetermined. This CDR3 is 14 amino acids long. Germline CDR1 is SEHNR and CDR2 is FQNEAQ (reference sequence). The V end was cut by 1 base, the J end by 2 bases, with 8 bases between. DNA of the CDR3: TGTGCCAGCAGCTTAGGCGGGCAGAACTATGGCTACACCTTC. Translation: CASSLGGQNYGYTF. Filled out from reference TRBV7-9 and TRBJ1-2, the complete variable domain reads DTGVSQNPRHKITKRGQNVTFRCDPISEHNRLYWYRQTLGQGPEFLTYFQNEAQLEKSRLLSDRFSAERPKGSFSTLEIQRTEQGDSAMYLCASSLGGQNYGYTFGSGTRLTVV.